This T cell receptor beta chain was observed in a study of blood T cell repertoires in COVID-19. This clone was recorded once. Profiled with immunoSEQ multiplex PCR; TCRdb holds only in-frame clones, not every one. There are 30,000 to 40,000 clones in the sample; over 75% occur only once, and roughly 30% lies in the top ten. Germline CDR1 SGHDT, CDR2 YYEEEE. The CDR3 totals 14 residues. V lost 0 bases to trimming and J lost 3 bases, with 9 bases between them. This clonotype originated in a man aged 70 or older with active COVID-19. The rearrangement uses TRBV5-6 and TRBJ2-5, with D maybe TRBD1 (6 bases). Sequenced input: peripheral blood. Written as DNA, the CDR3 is TGTGCCAGCAGCTTGGACAGGGTGGAAGAGACCCAGTACTTC. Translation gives CASSLDRVEETQYF.